Included here is one T cell receptor (beta chain) sequence, with context. This sample is drawn from a study of blood T cell repertoires in COVID-19. Study overall: Italy, Spain and the United States were the sources of the convalescent and acute COVID-19 samples. PBMCs, B-cell-depleted T cells, or T cells were the source of the cDNA or gDNA that made up the material.

The germline V gene has CDR1 LNHNV and CDR2 YYDKDF (reference sequence). CDR3 length: 15 amino acids. Trimming stripped 3 bases from V and 6 bases from J, with 15 bases between. Authors' processing steps: The authors estimated nucleated cell counts from reference gene primer amplification. Generated by immunoSEQ multiplex PCR, the TCRdb table keeps only in-frame clones and is missing some. The V and J calls and clone size were taken over from that table, and D and trimming were inferred from the DNA. This sample yields about 280,000 clones, of which over 75% are seen a single time; just under 9.5% belongs to the top ten.

The origin of this receptor is a young man with active or convalescent COVID-19. Sequencing was carried out using peripheral blood. The chain has TRBV15 and TRBJ2-1; possible D gene TRBD2, 5 bases. The CDR3 here is CATSSAALRGNEQFF. In nucleotides, the CDR3 is TGTGCCACCAGCAGCGCGGCCCTACGGGGCAATGAGCAGTTCTTC.